One and the same sample provided the 22 T cell receptor beta chains below, sequenced in a study of tumor-infiltrating lymphocytes in primary liver carcinoma. With around 490 ng total RNA as template and a constant-region primer, TCR beta cDNA was made. What produced the TCR beta libraries was three nested multiplex PCR rounds using slightly modified ARM-PCR. TRBV1-TRBV30 forward and Cbeta reverse primers drove the first two approximately 11-cycle rounds. TCRdb fed the multiplex PCR reads into MiXCR, producing one record per CDR3 protein. Of tens of thousands of distinct CDR3 sequences listed, about two thirds were seen once; the top ten hold about 40%. Co-extracted RNA and DNA came from around 20-30 mg of unsorted bulk tissue. The sequencing sample was made of liver tumor tissue from sampling region 4. Subset in this sample: tumor region T4, right-lateral pole. All receptors derive from a man aged 40-50 years with primary liver carcinoma and hepatitis B virus infection.

In its sample, this clonotype was seen many times. The chain joins TRBV5-1 to TRBJ2-3; 11 nucleotides align to TRBD2. The CDR3 loop spans 15 amino acids. V gave up 5 bases and J gave up 2 bases; unmatched junction bases: 4. Germline values: CDR1 SGHRS, CDR2 YFSETQ. CDR3 nucleotide sequence: TGCGCCAGCAGGTCTAGCGGGAGGAACACAGATACGCAGTATTTT. Its translation is CASRSSGRNTDTQYF.

The rearrangement links TRBV6-1 to TRBJ2-3, with D possibly matching TRBD1 (5 bases). CDR3 length equals 12 residues. Germline V gives CDR1 MNHNS, CDR2 SASEGT. V was trimmed by 8 bases and J by 8 bases, leaving 14 bases between them. The CDR3 region is CASSIGVVTQYF. CDR3 DNA sequence: TGTGCCAGCTCAATAGGGGTAGTTACGCAGTATTTT.

This clonotype has at least ten counts. This chain connects TRBV4-3 to TRBJ2-6; D may be TRBD1 or TRBD2 (5 bases each). The V end lost 1 base, the J end lost 7 bases, and 8 bases lay between the germline ends. Germline V gives CDR1 LGHNA, CDR2 YSLEER. The CDR3 contains 14 residues. CDR3 coding DNA: TGCGCCAGCAGCCAAGGTGGGGGAGCCAACGTCCTGACTTTC. Amino acids: CASSQGGGANVLTF.

Notes on this clonotype: Since the CDR3 does not end with the conserved phenylalanine or tryptophan, this likely comes from a read error. The chain employs TRBV4-2 and TRBJ2-1, with D tentatively TRBD2 (6 bases). Germline V gives CDR1 LGHNA, CDR2 YNFKEQ. This CDR3 spans 16 amino acids. Here the CDR3 reads CVSSLTRGTSPNEQFS. In DNA form, the CDR3 reads TGTGTCAGCAGTCTCACACGCGGGACTTCCCCTAATGAGCAGTTCTCC.

This clonotype was seen only a few times. The rearrangement joins TRBV10-1 to TRBJ2-2, with TRBD2 matching over 7 bases. CDR3 length: 15 amino acids. Germline V gives CDR1 WNHNN, CDR2 SYGVQD (reference sequence). V lost 6 bases and J lost 6; bases outside the gene matches: 10. The CDR3 reads CASREDASGAGELFF. Here the CDR3 DNA reads TGCGCCAGCAGGGAGGACGCGAGCGGGGCCGGGGAGCTGTTTTTT.

The V and J genes are TRBV10-3 and TRBJ2-7; D unresolved. Trimming took 6 bases from V and 11 from J, leaving 17 bases between them. Looked up from germline, CDR1 is ENHRY and CDR2 is SYGVKD. The CDR3 has 12 residues. The CDR3 nucleotides read TGTGCCATCAGCGAAGCCTGGCAAGAGGAGTACTTC. This translates into CAISEAWQEEYF.

As for this clonotype: Mismatch with germline at one junction end may stem from a read error. The chain couples TRBV11-1 to TRBJ2-4, with a possible D match to TRBD2 (5 bases). CDR3 length: 17 residues. The V gene's germline CDR1 is SGHAT and CDR2 FQDESV (reference sequence). The CDR3 reads CSSSFPGTTGTKNIQYF. CDR3 DNA sequence: TGTTCCAGCAGCTTTCCCGGTACTACCGGGACCAAAAACATTCAGTACTTC.

Note on this clonotype: One junction end does not reproduce the germline sequence, and a read error may be involved. The rearrangement uses TRBV6-2 or TRBV6-3 and TRBJ2-1; 7 bases are shared with TRBD2. The CDR3 is 15 amino acids. From germline, CDR1 is MNHEY and CDR2 SVGEGT. The CDR3 is CASLQSGKADNEQSF. The CDR3 DNA is TGTGCCAGCTTACAAAGCGGGAAGGCCGACAATGAGCAATCCTTC.

In regard to this clonotype: A junction end diverges from the germline sequence, so it may reflect a read error. This chain links TRBV4-1 with TRBJ2-4; no reliable D call. This CDR3 comprises 17 residues. From germline, CDR1 is MGHRA and CDR2 YSYEKL. DNA for the CDR3: TGCGCCAGCAGTCAACCGAGTTCTCTCATAGCCAAAATCATTCAGTACTTC. It is translated as CASSQPSSLIAKIIQYF.

V is TRBV12-3 or TRBV12-4 and J is TRBJ2-7; D gene ambiguous. This CDR3 has 16 residues. The V end was cut by 5 bases, the J end by 2 bases, with 19 bases between. CDR3 nucleotides: TGTGCCAGCAGTCCCCCCGGACGGGTCATAACCTACGAGCAGTACTTC. Its protein is CASSPPGRVITYEQYF.

The chain couples TRBV4-3 to TRBJ2-5; TRBD2 aligns across 11 bases. The germline V gene has CDR1 LGHNA and CDR2 YSLEER. The CDR3 has 17 residues. Trimming cost V 1 base and J 5 bases; bases outside gene matches: 9. In nucleotides, the CDR3 is TGCGCCAGCAGCCAAGCGGCTAGCGGGAGGACTTGCGAGACCCAGTACTTC. Its protein is CASSQAASGRTCETQYF.

Points on this clonotype: Being one base from a much bigger clone, this may be a read error. The CDR3 reads CANSQAGASGRYNEQFF. The CDR3 coding sequence is TGTGCCAACAGCCAAGCAGGGGCTAGCGGGAGGTACAATGAGCAGTTCTTC. The rearrangement uses TRBV4-2 and TRBJ2-1; 11 bases agree with TRBD2. The CDR3 extends over 17 amino acids. CDR1 and CDR2 from the germline V gene are LGHNA and YNFKEQ.

The sample holds one count of this clonotype. This clone may be a read error of a much larger clone one base away. V and J are TRBV28 and TRBJ2-1; D possibly corresponds to TRBD2 (6 bases). The CDR3 runs 15 residues. Looked up from germline, CDR1 is MDHEN and CDR2 is SYDVKM. CDR3 coding DNA: TGTGCCAGCAGCCTCGGGAGCGGATTCTACAATAAGCAGTTCTTC. Residues: CASSLGSGFYNKQFF.

This clonotype was counted once. One junction end does not reproduce the germline sequence, and a read error may be involved. The chain couples TRBV10-3 to TRBJ2-7; TRBD2 might be the D (6 bases). The CDR3 is 12 residues long. Germline V gives CDR1 ENHRY, CDR2 SYGVKD. The CDR3 DNA follows: TGTGCCATCTGGTGGGGATCGGGGGAGCAGTATTTC. It codes for CAIWWGSGEQYF.

This clonotype was observed a single time. At one end, the junction sequence differs from germline, possibly due to a read error. V usage is TRBV6-1 and J usage is TRBJ1-5; TRBD1 agrees at 7 bases. The last part of the DNA fits TRBJ2-3 better; the J call may be wrong. Per the germline V gene, CDR1 is MNHNS and CDR2 is SASEGT. This CDR3 spans 15 amino acids. The DNA for the CDR3 is TGTGGCAGCAGTGTCACAGGGGCCTTCAATCAGCCCCAGTATTTT. It encodes CGSSVTGAFNQPQYF.

The chain links TRBV29-1 to TRBJ1-1, with D possibly matching TRBD1 (5 bases). Germline V gene lookup returns CDR1 SQVTM and CDR2 ANQGSEA. The CDR3 has 15 residues. Trimming stripped 5 bases from V and 1 base from J, with 17 bases between. CDR3 sequence (DNA): TGCAGCGTTCAGGAGTCCGGACATCCGAACACTGAAGCTTTCTTT. As protein: CSVQESGHPNTEAFF.

As to this clonotype: A much larger clone is a single base away; this may be a read error. The V gene is TRBV24-1, the J gene TRBJ2-3; TRBD2 matches at 14 bases. The germline V gene encodes CDR1 KGHDR and CDR2 SFDVKD. The length of the CDR3 is 17 residues. Germline trimming cut 4 bases from V and 5 bases from J; bases unmatched to any gene: 7. CDR3 sequence: CATSDPRLAGGRDTQYF. The DNA for the CDR3 is TGTGCCACCAGTGACCCCCGACTAGCGGGAGGGCGAGATACGCAGTATTTT.

About this clonotype itself: A junction boundary mismatches the germline segment, possibly from a read error. The V gene is TRBV4-1, the J gene TRBJ2-1, with a weak D call TRBD2 (6 bases). From germline, CDR1 is MGHRA and CDR2 YSYEKL. The CDR3 has 17 amino acids. CDR3 coding DNA: TGCACTAGCAGCCAAGGGCTAGCTGAAAGCTCCTACAGTGAGCAGTTGTTC. Protein sequence: CTSSQGLAESSYSEQLF.

To note about this clonotype: The germline gene is not matched at one end of the junction; a read error may be the cause. This chain connects TRBV11-2 to TRBJ2-7; TRBD1 aligns across 8 bases. This CDR3 has 16 amino acids. The germline gives CDR1 SGHAT, CDR2 FQNNGV. Here the CDR3 DNA reads TGTGCCAGCACCTTAGCAGGGGGCCCCTTTGGCTACGAGCAATACTTC. Translated: CASTLAGGPFGYEQYF.

Turning to this clonotype: The junction departs from germline at one end; a sequencing error may be responsible. J is TRBJ1-1 and V is TRBV11-2; unclear D gene. The CDR3 consists of 14 residues. Germline values: CDR1 SGHAT, CDR2 FQNNGV. The CDR3 sequence: CASSLAWVNTEASF. CDR3 sequence (DNA): TGTGCCAGCAGCTTAGCATGGGTGAACACTGAAGCTTCCTTT.

Remarks on this clonotype: An end of the junction differs from the germline gene, which may be a read error. The rearrangement joins TRBV6-6 to TRBJ1-1; 10 bases align to TRBD1. Germline V gene data show CDR1 as MNHNY and CDR2 as SVGAGI (reference sequence). The CDR3 is made up of 13 amino acids. CDR3 in DNA: TGTGCCAGCAGGACAGGGGGCGCGGATGAAGCCTTATTT. This codes for CASRTGGADEALF.

About this clonotype: This could be a read error, since a much larger clone is one nucleotide away. V usage is TRBV5-6 and J usage is TRBJ2-4; 7 nucleotides line up with TRBD2. V shed 1 base and J 7 bases; nucleotides not matched to a gene: 8. The CDR3 length is 15 residues. Germline CDR1 is SGHDT and CDR2 is YYEEEE. CDR3 sequence: CASSLQAGLSNIQYF. CDR3 coding DNA: TGTGCCAGCAGCTTGCAAGCGGGACTCTCGAACATTCAGTACTTC. Based on the CDR3 plus reference TRBV5-6 and TRBJ2-4, the full variable domain is DAGVTQSPTHLIKTRGQQVTLRCSPKSGHDTVSWYQQALGQGPQFIFQYYEEEERQRGNFPDRFSGHQFPNYSSELNVNALLLGDSALYLCASSLQAGLSNIQYFGAGTRLSVL.